The present TCR beta chain was sequenced within a study of OX40 agonist ivuxolimab in advanced cancers. Study information: The patients received agonistic anti-OX40 (CD134) antibody ivuxolimab. Of mixed ages from about 20 to 80 and averaging roughly 66 years, the group was roughly 85% male. The study's findings and limits: Undetermined was the antigen specificity of the expanded peripheral T cells. Clones of CD4+ and CD8+ blood T cells grew by week 6 at doses of 0.1 to 3.0 mg/kg.

The germline V gene encodes CDR1 MGHRA and CDR2 YSYEKL. This CDR3 region has 15 residues. Trimming removed 5 bases from V and 4 bases from J, with 18 bases in between. Notes on this clone: Its target is unknown.

The table came from immunoSEQ multiplex PCR; TCRdb's copy has only in-frame clones and leaves some out. The sample records more than 70,000 clones, roughly 91% being singletons. The sample consisted of CD4+ or CD8+ T cells sorted from blood, taken in a trial of the OX40 agonist ivuxolimab. The TCR was taken from an adult with an advanced solid tumor such as melanoma, head and neck, liver or kidney cancer. The J gene is TRBJ2-7, the V gene TRBV4-1; D possibly corresponds to TRBD2 (7 bases). The CDR3 loop is CASSSGEGSRYEQYF. Here the CDR3 DNA reads TGCGCCAGCAGCTCAGGGGAGGGGTCCAGGTACGAGCAGTACTTC.